Presented here are 32 T cell receptor beta chains from one specimen sequenced in a study of chemoradiotherapy in HPV16-positive cancers. The table came from immunoSEQ multiplex PCR; TCRdb's copy has only in-frame clones and leaves some out. The table records over 4,000 clones, around 74% of them present only once. The sample consisted of tumor tissue, taken from a patient who underwent chemoradiotherapy. All receptors derive from a human donor with HPV-associated anogenital cancer.

The V and J genes are TRBV10-3 and TRBJ1-3; D unresolved. The CDR3 runs 13 residues. Germline V lookup: CDR1 ENHRY, CDR2 SYGVKD. Trimming removed 4 bases from V and 2 bases from J, with 6 bases in between. The CDR3 DNA follows: TGTGCCATCAGTGGGCACGCTGGAAACACCATATATTTT. Translating it yields CAISGHAGNTIYF.

V usage is TRBV9 and J usage is TRBJ1-2; D may be TRBD1 (6 bases). The CDR3 is 15 residues long. V was pared by 3 bases and J by 3 bases, with 15 bases between. Germline V CDR1 and CDR2: SGDLS, YYNGEE. The CDR3 nucleotides read TGTGCCAGCAGCGCCTCCCTGCAGGGGTACTATGGCTACACCTTC. Translation gives CASSASLQGYYGYTF.

The chain recombines TRBV19 with TRBJ1-5; D call uncertain. With 5 bases removed from V and 0 bases from J, the gap between germline ends came to 20 bases. The CDR3 is 18 amino acids. CDR1 LNHDA and CDR2 SQIVND come from the germline V gene (reference sequence). CDR3 DNA sequence: TGTGCCAGTAGTCCTCAGTTCCAGCCACTTTATAGCAATCAGCCCCAGCATTTT. As protein: CASSPQFQPLYSNQPQHF.

This chain links TRBV7-8 with TRBJ1-6, with D maybe TRBD1 (5 bases). The CDR3 runs to 15 residues. Trimming shortened V by 2 bases and J by 4 bases, and 9 bases separated the two germline ends. Germline lookup yields CDR1 SGHVS and CDR2 FQNEAQ. CDR3 protein: CASSLTGLYNSPLHF. CDR3 coding DNA: TGTGCCAGCAGCTTAACGGGGCTGTATAATTCACCCCTCCACTTT.

The gene calls are TRBV2 and TRBJ2-1; D gene ambiguous. Germline loops: CDR1 SNHLY, CDR2 FYNNEI. The V end was cut by 6 bases, the J end by 10 bases, with 10 bases between. The CDR3 has 11 amino acids. Written as DNA, the CDR3 is TGTGCCAGCAGGGGTTTTGGCGAGCAGTTCTTC. It specifies CASRGFGEQFF.

About this clone itself: One junction end disagrees with the germline gene, perhaps due to a read error. The chain employs TRBV7-7 and TRBJ2-7; D is perhaps TRBD1 or TRBD2 (5 bases each). The CDR3 has 14 residues. Germline loops: CDR1 SSHAT, CDR2 FNYEAQ (reference sequence). This chain's CDR3 is CASSLVPGSLEQYF. The CDR3 bases are TGTGCTAGCAGCTTAGTGCCAGGGAGTTTGGAGCAGTACTTC.

This clone was observed once. This chain connects TRBV4-2 to TRBJ1-5, with a tentative D call TRBD1 (5 bases). Germline CDR1 LGHNA, CDR2 YNFKEQ. The CDR3 is 19 amino acids. V was shortened by 1 base and J by 5 bases, with 24 bases between the two germline ends. The chain's CDR3 is CASSQAPSWLRVGDQPQHF. The CDR3 coding sequence is TGTGCCAGCAGCCAAGCCCCGAGCTGGTTGAGGGTAGGGGATCAGCCCCAGCATTTT.

J is TRBJ2-1 and V is TRBV27; the D gene is possibly TRBD2 (6 bases). Trimming cost V 7 bases and J 12 bases, with 19 bases left between them. CDR3 length: 13 residues. From germline, CDR1 is MNHEY and CDR2 SMNVEV (reference sequence). The CDR3 bases are TGTGCCAGCAACTCGGGCGGGACTTGGGGGCAGTTCTTC. It encodes CASNSGGTWGQFF.

This clone turned up a few times. The gene calls are TRBV6-1 and TRBJ1-2, with D possibly matching TRBD1 (6 bases). CDR1 and CDR2 (germline): MNHNS, SASEGT. The V end was cut by 4 bases, the J end by 8 bases, with 20 bases between. This CDR3 has 15 residues. The CDR3 DNA follows: TGTGCCAGCAGTGTTGAAATAGGACAGACGGCCGGCTACACCTTC. Translating it yields CASSVEIGQTAGYTF.

This clone was recorded once. The chain recombines TRBV6-6 with TRBJ2-7; 11 bases align to TRBD1. Trimming removed 2 bases from V and 5 bases from J; junction bases left unmatched: 8. CDR1 and CDR2 (germline): MNHNY, SVGAGI (reference sequence). The CDR3 has 16 residues. CDR3 DNA sequence: TGTGCCAGCAGTTACGGTCCGGGACAGGGGGGACACGAGCAGTACTTC. This sequence encodes CASSYGPGQGGHEQYF.

This clone came up a few times. This rearrangement joins TRBV29-1 to TRBJ2-7; 8 bases match TRBD1. This CDR3 spans 14 amino acids. Germline V lookup: CDR1 SQVTM, CDR2 ANQGSEA. J gave up 2 bases and V 6 bases, and 9 bases lay outside the gene matches. The CDR3 spells CSVRVDRVPYEQYF. The CDR3 bases are TGCAGCGTCCGGGTGGACAGGGTTCCCTACGAGCAGTACTTC.

The chain links TRBV9 to TRBJ2-7, with 7 bases fitting TRBD1. V dropped 0 bases and J dropped 2; count of bases not matched to a gene: 2. The CDR3 loop spans 14 amino acids. The germline CDR1 and CDR2 sequences are SGDLS and YYNGEE. CDR3 in DNA: TGTGCCAGCAGCGTAGGGCAGGGGGCCTACGAGCAGTACTTC. Translated, it gives CASSVGQGAYEQYF.

The CDR3 DNA reads TGTGCCTGGAGAAGGACAGTATTAATGAACACTGAAGCTTTCTTT. Translation gives CAWRRTVLMNTEAFF. V is TRBV30 and J is TRBJ1-1, with a weak D call TRBD1 (6 bases). The CDR3 runs to 15 residues. Trimming took off 3 bases at V and 0 bases at J, with 14 bases between the two ends. CDR1 is GTSNPN and CDR2 is SVGIG in the germline V gene (reference sequence).

This rearrangement joins TRBV30 to TRBJ2-1; 7 bases line up with TRBD2. The CDR3 is 16 amino acids. CDR1 GTSNPN and CDR2 SVGIG come from the germline V gene (reference sequence). The ends lost 1 base at V and 8 bases at J; junction bases unmatched: 14. The CDR3 bases are TGTGCCTGGAGTGCAGGGACTAAACCCCTTCTGGATGAGCAGTTCTTC. Residues: CAWSAGTKPLLDEQFF.

The CDR3 DNA is TGTGCCAGTAGGGGACAGGGCTATGAAAAACTGTTTTTT. Translating it yields CASRGQGYEKLFF. V and J are TRBV19 and TRBJ1-4; TRBD1 agrees at 9 bases. The V gene's germline CDR1 is LNHDA and CDR2 SQIVND (reference sequence). V dropped 6 bases and J dropped 6; count of bases not matched to a gene: 2. The CDR3 is made up of 13 amino acids.

The V and J genes are TRBV2 and TRBJ2-5; D gene uncertain. Trimming cost V 5 bases and J 4 bases, with 8 bases left between them. The CDR3 sequence is 12 residues long. Germline V gives CDR1 SNHLY, CDR2 FYNNEI. CDR3 amino acids: CASSSRRETQYF. The CDR3 DNA reads TGTGCCAGCAGTTCCCGCCGAGAGACCCAGTACTTC.

This clone has more than one count but fewer than ten. The J gene is TRBJ2-5, the V gene TRBV6-4; D unresolved. Germline CDR1 reads MRHNA; CDR2 reads SNTAGT. The CDR3 is 15 amino acids. The germline V and J ends were trimmed by 0 bases and 1 base, with 9 bases remaining between them. CDR3 loop: CASSDSWHLQETQYF. The DNA for the CDR3 is TGTGCCAGCAGTGACTCGTGGCACCTCCAAGAGACCCAGTACTTC.

The chain recombines TRBV7-8 with TRBJ1-5; D uncertain. CDR1 and CDR2 from the germline V gene are SGHVS and FQNEAQ. V lost 5 bases, J lost 7 bases, and 9 bases lay in between. The CDR3 is 12 residues long. The CDR3 is CASSPLSQPQHF. In DNA form, the CDR3 reads TGTGCCAGCAGCCCACTATCCCAGCCCCAGCATTTT.

This sequence joins TRBV4-1 and TRBJ2-7, with 7 positions matching TRBD1. CDR1 MGHRA and CDR2 YSYEKL come from the germline V gene. The CDR3 is 14 residues long. V shed 5 bases and J 3 bases; nucleotides not matched to a gene: 7. The CDR3 region has the DNA TGCGCCAGCAGCTATAGTAACAGGGGCTACGAGCAGTACTTC. Protein: CASSYSNRGYEQYF.

Only a few counts were recorded for this clone. The chain links TRBV27 to TRBJ2-3; D call uncertain. CDR3 length: 15 residues. Germline-derived CDR1 and CDR2 are MNHEY and SMNVEV (reference sequence). V lost 0 bases, J lost 0 bases, and 7 bases lay in between. The CDR3, as DNA: TGTGCCAGCAGTTTATCGCACATAAGCACAGATACGCAGTATTTT. Translated: CASSLSHISTDTQYF.

This sequence joins TRBV5-4 and TRBJ2-1, with 14 bases identical to TRBD2. The trim removed 4 bases at V and 5 bases at J, leaving 8 bases unmatched. The CDR3 has 17 residues. CDR1 is SGHNT and CDR2 is YYREEE in the germline V gene (reference sequence). The CDR3 DNA sequence: TGTGCCAGCAGCCTGGGACTAGCGGGAGCGCCCAACAATGAGCAGTTCTTC. Amino acid sequence: CASSLGLAGAPNNEQFF.

V usage is TRBV5-1 and J usage is TRBJ1-2; D not resolved. Trimming pared 0 bases from V and 1 base from J, leaving 7 bases between. Germline CDR1 is SGHRS and CDR2 is YFSETQ. This CDR3 spans 14 amino acids. The CDR3 DNA sequence: TGCGCCAGCAGCTTGGCCGACCATAACTATGGCTACACCTTC. Translating it yields CASSLADHNYGYTF.

The chain couples TRBV4-1 to TRBJ2-2; TRBD1 agrees at 8 bases. The V and J ends lost 5 bases and 1 base, in that order; junction bases with no gene match: 0. Germline CDR1 MGHRA, CDR2 YSYEKL. This CDR3 comprises 14 residues. CDR3 nucleotide sequence: TGCGCCAGCAGCGACAGGGGGAACACCGGGGAGCTGTTTTTT. It is translated as CASSDRGNTGELFF.

The J gene is TRBJ2-5, the V gene TRBV28; TRBD1 or TRBD2 may be the D gene (5 bases each). This CDR3 is 14 amino acids long. Germline loops: CDR1 MDHEN, CDR2 SYDVKM. Trimming stripped 4 bases from V and 5 bases from J, with 14 bases between. The CDR3 region has the DNA TGTGCCAGCAGTTGGGGGAACCGCGGGGAGACCCAGTACTTC. It encodes CASSWGNRGETQYF.

Only a few counts were recorded for this clone. The V and J genes are TRBV9 and TRBJ1-2; D is perhaps TRBD1 (5 bases). The CDR3 is made up of 14 amino acids. Trimming pared 0 bases from V and 7 bases from J, leaving 13 bases between. From germline, CDR1 is SGDLS and CDR2 YYNGEE. For the CDR3, the DNA is TGTGCCAGCAGCGTAGGGGGGGGAGGAGGTGGCTACACCTTC. This sequence encodes CASSVGGGGGGYTF.

The V call is TRBV6-1, the J call TRBJ1-4; the match to TRBD1 covers 7 bases. The length of the CDR3 is 14 residues. The ends lost 6 bases at V and 3 bases at J; junction bases unmatched: 4. Germline CDR1 MNHNS, CDR2 SASEGT. The CDR3 nucleotides read TGTGCCAGCAGCCGGGACAGCCCTAATGAAAAACTGTTTTTT. Residues: CASSRDSPNEKLFF.

V usage is TRBV6-5 and J usage is TRBJ1-2, with TRBD1 matching over 7 bases. V dropped 5 bases and J dropped 4; count of bases not matched to a gene: 10. The CDR3 runs 15 residues. CDR1 and CDR2 (germline): MNHEY, SVGAGI. CDR3 coding DNA: TGTGCCAGCAGTCAGGGGACAGCCGTTGGCTATGGCTACACCTTC. Encoded protein: CASSQGTAVGYGYTF.

The chain has TRBV5-6 and TRBJ1-2; D call uncertain. This CDR3 has 14 residues. Germline V gene data show CDR1 as SGHDT and CDR2 as YYEEEE. V lost 0 bases and J lost 8, with 14 bases in between. The CDR3 is CASSLVIATGGYTF. The DNA for the CDR3 is TGTGCCAGCAGCTTGGTGATAGCGACGGGCGGCTACACCTTC.

This sequence joins TRBV9 and TRBJ2-7; 16 nucleotides align to TRBD2. Germline loops: CDR1 SGDLS, CDR2 YYNGEE. The junction had 10 bases not matched to a gene; V was cut back by 4 bases and J by 3 bases. The CDR3 spans 18 residues. This chain's CDR3 is CASSFGTSGRAGFYEQYF. CDR3 nucleotide sequence: TGTGCCAGCAGCTTCGGGACTAGCGGGAGGGCAGGTTTCTACGAGCAGTACTTC.

This rearrangement joins TRBV5-1 to TRBJ1-4; the D gene is possibly TRBD1 (6 bases). The CDR3 is made up of 15 amino acids. Germline CDR1 and CDR2: SGHRS and YFSETQ. Trimming took 4 bases from V and 1 from J, leaving 11 bases between them. DNA for the CDR3: TGCGCCAGCAGCAGTACAGGGAAAACTAATGAAAAACTGTTTTTT. Protein: CASSSTGKTNEKLFF.

This clone was detected only once. The V gene is TRBV19, the J gene TRBJ1-1; 7 bases agree with TRBD1. Germline V CDR1 and CDR2: LNHDA, SQIVND (reference sequence). This CDR3 spans 14 amino acids. V lost 6 bases and J lost 1; bases outside the gene matches: 5. CDR3 sequence (DNA): TGTGCCAGTAGATTGGGACAGCCGAACACTGAAGCTTTCTTT. Translated: CASRLGQPNTEAFF.

The V gene is TRBV7-8, the J gene TRBJ2-1; 9 bases map to TRBD2. The CDR3 is 17 residues long. Looked up from germline, CDR1 is SGHVS and CDR2 is FQNEAQ. V gave up 4 bases and J gave up 9 bases; unmatched junction bases: 16. The CDR3 DNA sequence: TGTGCCAGCAGCTCGTTATATGGACTAGCGCGGGGGGGTGAGCAGTTCTTC. This encodes CASSSLYGLARGGEQFF.